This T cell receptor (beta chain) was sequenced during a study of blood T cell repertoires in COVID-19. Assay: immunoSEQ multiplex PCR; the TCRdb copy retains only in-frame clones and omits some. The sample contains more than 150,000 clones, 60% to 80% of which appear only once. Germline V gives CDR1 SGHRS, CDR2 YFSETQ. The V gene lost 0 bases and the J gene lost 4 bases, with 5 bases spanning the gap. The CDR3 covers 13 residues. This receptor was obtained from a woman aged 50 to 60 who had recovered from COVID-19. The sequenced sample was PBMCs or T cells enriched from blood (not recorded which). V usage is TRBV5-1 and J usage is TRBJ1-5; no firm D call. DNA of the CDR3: TGCGCCAGCAGCTTGGCCGCGAATCAGCCCCAGCATTTT. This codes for CASSLAANQPQHF.